The clone carrying this TCR beta chain was recorded once. Its antigen is as yet unknown. This table comes from immunoSEQ multiplex PCR, and its TCRdb copy is limited to in-frame clones, with some not included. The repertoire holds 250,000 to 300,000 clones, with about 94% as singletons. Trimming removed 1 base from V and 7 bases from J; junction bases left unmatched: 4. CDR1 SNHLY and CDR2 FYNNEI come from the germline V gene. The CDR3 is made up of 14 amino acids. The entry originates in a study of T cell responses to AZD1222 COVID-19 vaccine. Study-wide results and limits: Seropositivity was recorded at baseline in only a handful of AZD1222 recipients.

Second-dose schedules of about 4 or about 12 weeks were combined. This receptor was identified in an adult who received the AZD1222 COVID-19 vaccine. The rearrangement links TRBV2 to TRBJ1-5, with TRBD1 matching over 7 bases. The sample here was peripheral blood, taken 28 days after the second AZD1222 dose. CDR3 region: CASSEDRGWQPQHF. DNA of the CDR3: TGTGCCAGCAGTGAAGACAGGGGTTGGCAGCCCCAGCATTTT.